The 23 T cell receptor beta chains below come from one sample, sequenced in a study of T-cell reconstitution after alpha-beta-depleted transplantation in children. A library of TCRbeta sequences, prepared with unique molecular identifiers, was generated. Each CDR3 protein is one row after TCRdb ran MiXCR on the PCR reads. This sample has fewer than 550,000 distinct CDR3 sequences, with 11% found just once. Here the sequenced sample was PBMCs, mostly from graft donor cells, taken 180 days after TCRalphabeta/CD19-depleted stem cell transplant. The receptors derive from a female patient aged 2-15 years who had a stem cell transplant for aplastic anemia, so the T cells may come from the graft donor.

This clonotype showed up many times. J is TRBJ1-6 and V is TRBV28, with TRBD1 as a possible D gene (5 bases). There are 14 residues in the CDR3. Germline CDR1 reads MDHEN; CDR2 reads SYDVKM. Trimming removed 3 bases at V and 7 bases at J, with 10 bases between. CDR3 in DNA: TGTGCCAGCAGTTTGCAGGGTTTGAATTCACCCCTCCACTTT. Protein: CASSLQGLNSPLHF.

The V and J genes are TRBV19 and TRBJ1-1, with D possibly matching TRBD1 (6 bases). This CDR3 has 14 residues. V was cut by 6 bases and J by 1 base, with 12 bases left in between. From germline, CDR1 is LNHDA and CDR2 SQIVND (reference sequence). The CDR3 DNA follows: TGTGCCAGTAGGACAGGACACGGGAACACTGAAGCTTTCTTT. It specifies CASRTGHGNTEAFF.

There are a few counts of this clonotype. The chain recombines TRBV11-2 with TRBJ1-2, with 8 nucleotides matching TRBD1. The junction had 6 bases not matched to a gene; V was cut back by 6 bases and J by 6 bases. Germline V gene sequence: CDR1 SGHAT, CDR2 FQNNGV. This CDR3 comprises 13 residues. Written as DNA, the CDR3 is TGTGCCAGCAGTTACGCAGGGGGCGATGGCTACACCTTC. This codes for CASSYAGGDGYTF.

There are many counts of this clonotype. The chain uses TRBV7-9 and TRBJ2-7; 9 nucleotides agree with TRBD2. Germline CDR1 and CDR2: SEHNR and FQNEAQ (reference sequence). Losses at the gene ends were 8 bases for V and 1 base for J; bases not matched to a gene: 3. The CDR3 is made up of 13 amino acids. The CDR3 region has the DNA TGTGCCAGCGGCGGACTAGCGTCCTACGAGCAGTACTTC. Translated, it gives CASGGLASYEQYF. Based on the CDR3 plus reference TRBV7-9 and TRBJ2-7, the full variable domain is DTGVSQNPRHKITKRGQNVTFRCDPISEHNRLYWYRQTLGQGPEFLTYFQNEAQLEKSRLLSDRFSAERPKGSFSTLEIQRTEQGDSAMYLCASGGLASYEQYFGPGTRLTVT.

This clonotype appeared many times. The chain has TRBV18 and TRBJ1-2; the D is unclear. V lost 1 base, J lost 5 bases, and 14 bases lay in between. Germline CDR1 and CDR2: KGHSH and LQKENI. This CDR3 spans 15 amino acids. This chain's CDR3 is CASSPQEAPAYGYTF. The DNA for the CDR3 is TGTGCCAGCTCACCACAAGAAGCTCCTGCTTATGGCTACACCTTC.

Ten or more counts support this clonotype. V is TRBV12-3 or TRBV12-4 and J is TRBJ1-2, with D unclear. CDR3 length: 14 residues. Trimming stripped 0 bases from V and 6 bases from J, with 11 bases between. The CDR3 spells CASSLAPYFDGYTF. CDR3 nucleotides: TGTGCCAGCAGTTTAGCCCCTTATTTCGATGGCTACACCTTC.

This clonotype has at least ten counts. The J gene is TRBJ1-1, the V gene TRBV12-3 or TRBV12-4; TRBD1 might be the D (5 bases). This CDR3 is 14 amino acids long. Trimming pared 1 base from V and 7 bases from J, leaving 13 bases between. CDR3 in amino acids: CASSLGGNSNEAFF. CDR3 nucleotide sequence: TGTGCCAGCAGTTTAGGGGGGAATAGTAATGAAGCTTTCTTT.

The chain combines TRBV4-3 with TRBJ1-2, with D hard to call. V lost 0 bases, J lost 4 bases, and 9 bases lay in between. Germline assignment: CDR1 LGHNA and CDR2 YSLEER. CDR3 length equals 14 residues. CDR3 in amino acids: CASSQDGTPYGYTF. The CDR3 DNA follows: TGCGCCAGCAGCCAAGATGGCACCCCCTATGGCTACACCTTC.

The chain has TRBV27 and TRBJ2-5; 9 nucleotides match TRBD2. The junction had 19 bases not matched to a gene; V was cut back by 5 bases and J by 3 bases. This CDR3 has 19 amino acids. From germline, CDR1 is MNHEY and CDR2 SMNVEV (reference sequence). DNA for the CDR3: TGTGCCAGCAGTCCAGCCCCTGCTCGAGCGGGAGGTGGGAAAGAGACCCAGTACTTC. Its protein product is CASSPAPARAGGGKETQYF.

The chain combines TRBV6-2 or TRBV6-3 with TRBJ2-7, with D uncertain. V shed 3 bases and J shed 6 bases, with 12 bases lying between them. This CDR3 is built from 13 residues. CDR1 and CDR2 (germline): MNHEY, SVGEGT. The CDR3 bases are TGTGCCAGCAGTTATCCCCTCATCACCGAGCAGTACTTC. As protein: CASSYPLITEQYF.

This clonotype was detected a few times. The rearrangement uses TRBV5-1 and TRBJ2-3; 8 bases agree with TRBD1. CDR1 and CDR2 from the germline V gene are SGHRS and YFSETQ. The CDR3 loop spans 15 amino acids. The junction had 5 bases not matched to a gene; V was cut back by 4 bases and J by 1 base. The DNA for the CDR3 is TGCGCCAGCAGCAAGGACAGGGTTCGCACAGATACGCAGTATTTT. This codes for CASSKDRVRTDTQYF.

This clonotype was recorded a few times. V and J are TRBV29-1 and TRBJ2-3; D is perhaps TRBD2 (6 bases). This CDR3 has 13 residues. Per germline, CDR1 SQVTM and CDR2 ANQGSEA. V was shortened by 7 bases and J by 6 bases, with 17 bases between the two germline ends. The CDR3 is CSGSSGRGDTQYF. Here the CDR3 DNA reads TGCAGCGGATCTAGTGGCCGGGGGGATACGCAGTATTTT.

A few counts support this clonotype. V usage is TRBV15 and J usage is TRBJ2-3, with D hard to call. Per the germline V gene, CDR1 is LNHNV and CDR2 is YYDKDF (reference sequence). The CDR3 length is 15 residues. The ends were cut back, 6 bases at V and 2 bases at J, with 15 bases in the middle. The CDR3 here is CATSSLVLITDTQYF. CDR3 coding DNA: TGTGCCACCAGTAGCCTAGTACTCATCACAGATACGCAGTATTTT.

This clonotype has just a few counts. V and J are TRBV6-2 or TRBV6-3 and TRBJ2-1; 7 positions match TRBD2. Germline CDR1 MNHEY, CDR2 SVGEGT. After removal of 8 bases from V and 5 bases from J, the junction contained 12 bases not matched to a gene. This CDR3 is built from 15 residues. CDR3 in amino acids: CASAKSGRVHNEQFF. The CDR3 nucleotides read TGTGCCAGCGCAAAGTCGGGGAGGGTCCACAATGAGCAGTTCTTC.

This clonotype was detected only a few times. The chain carries TRBV7-2 and TRBJ1-6, with TRBD1 matching 8 bases. The CDR3 consists of 15 residues. The junction had 4 bases not matched to a gene; V was cut back by 4 bases and J by 5 bases. The germline gives CDR1 SGHTA, CDR2 FQGNSA. CDR3 residues: CASSSRGQNNSPLHF. For the CDR3, the DNA is TGTGCCAGCAGCTCCAGGGGGCAGAATAATTCACCCCTCCACTTT.

The genes are TRBV4-3 and TRBJ2-7; D might be TRBD2 (5 bases). CDR1 is LGHNA, CDR2 YSLEER, per germline. Trimming removed 0 bases from V and 2 bases from J, with 5 bases in between. CDR3 length: 13 amino acids. The DNA for the CDR3 is TGCGCCAGCAGCCAAGAGCGGGCCTACGAGCAGTACTTC. Translating gives CASSQERAYEQYF.

This clonotype was seen a handful of times. Here the CDR3 DNA reads TGTGCCGGACCTGCCTGGACCGATACGCAGTATTTT. It is translated as CAGPAWTDTQYF. The chain joins TRBV7-8 to TRBJ2-3, with D hard to call. Germline values: CDR1 SGHVS, CDR2 FQNEAQ. The V gene lost 11 bases and the J gene lost 6 bases, with 15 bases spanning the gap. The CDR3 loop spans 12 amino acids.

V gene TRBV7-2 combines with J gene TRBJ2-7; 8 bases are shared with TRBD2. CDR1 and CDR2 (germline): SGHTA, FQGNSA. The CDR3 totals 15 residues. After removal of 1 base from V and 7 bases from J, the junction contained 9 bases not matched to a gene. The CDR3 region is CASSLGGLVLGEQYV. Written as DNA, the CDR3 is TGTGCCAGCAGCTTAGGGGGACTAGTGTTGGGAGAGCAGTACGTC.

This clonotype has ten or more counts. The V and J genes are TRBV28 and TRBJ2-3; no clear D. Germline V gives CDR1 MDHEN, CDR2 SYDVKM. Trimming took 2 bases from V and 0 from J, leaving 9 bases between them. This CDR3 is built from 15 residues. The CDR3 bases are TGTGCCAGCAGTTTAGGGGTTGCTAGCACAGATACGCAGTATTTT. Its protein is CASSLGVASTDTQYF.

The chain joins TRBV7-2 to TRBJ2-1; 9 bases line up with TRBD1. Germline V gene lookup returns CDR1 SGHTA and CDR2 FQGNSA. The CDR3 consists of 16 residues. The V gene end was trimmed by 1 base and the J gene end by 6 bases; junction bases not matched to a gene: 7. CDR3 DNA: TGTGCCAGCAGCTTAGGAGGGACAGGGAGTAGCAATGAGCAGTTCTTC. The encoded protein is CASSLGGTGSSNEQFF.

This clonotype was counted many times. J is TRBJ2-7 and V is TRBV6-2 or TRBV6-3, with a tentative D call TRBD2 (6 bases). CDR1 and CDR2 (germline): MNHEY, SVGEGT. Trimming removed 6 bases from V and 0 bases from J, with 18 bases in between. This CDR3 is 16 amino acids long. The CDR3 coding sequence is TGTGCCAGCAGAGAGACCGGGACTCCAACCTCCTACGAGCAGTACGTC. This translates into CASRETGTPTSYEQYV.

Only a few counts were recorded for this clonotype. The CDR3, as DNA: TGCGCCAGCAGCTTGTCCGTTGTGGCGCGAACCTACAATGAGCAGTTCTTC. It codes for CASSLSVVARTYNEQFF. The chain couples TRBV5-1 to TRBJ2-1; D gene unclear. The CDR3 covers 17 residues. Between the trimmed V and J ends, which lost 1 base and 2 bases, there was a span of 16 bases. The germline CDR1 and CDR2 sequences are SGHRS and YFSETQ.

The chain couples TRBV6-6 to TRBJ1-1, with unresolved D. V shed 6 bases and J shed 10 bases, with 15 bases lying between them. Germline loops: CDR1 MNHNY, CDR2 SVGAGI (reference sequence). The CDR3 loop spans 12 amino acids. CDR3 loop: CASRGGQLTAFF. The CDR3, as DNA: TGTGCCAGCAGGGGCGGCCAATTGACAGCTTTCTTT.